This T cell receptor beta chain originates from a study of identical twins. This clonotype was counted a few times. V was clipped by 3 bases and J by 6 bases, with 6 bases between them. The CDR3 runs 13 residues. Germline CDR1 and CDR2: LGHDT and YNNKEL (reference sequence). TCRdb re-analysed the 5' RACE reads in MiXCR, keeping a single row per CDR3 protein. The table records roughly 1,500,000 distinct CDR3 sequences, 32% of them present only once. Healthy Caucasians supplied all donations. The chain employs TRBV3-1 and TRBJ1-6; D ambiguous. The sample comprised cord blood. This clonotype was sampled from a newborn girl in good health. The CDR3 here is CASSHGSNSPLHF. CDR3 in DNA: TGTGCCAGCAGCCATGGCAGTAATTCACCCCTCCACTTT.